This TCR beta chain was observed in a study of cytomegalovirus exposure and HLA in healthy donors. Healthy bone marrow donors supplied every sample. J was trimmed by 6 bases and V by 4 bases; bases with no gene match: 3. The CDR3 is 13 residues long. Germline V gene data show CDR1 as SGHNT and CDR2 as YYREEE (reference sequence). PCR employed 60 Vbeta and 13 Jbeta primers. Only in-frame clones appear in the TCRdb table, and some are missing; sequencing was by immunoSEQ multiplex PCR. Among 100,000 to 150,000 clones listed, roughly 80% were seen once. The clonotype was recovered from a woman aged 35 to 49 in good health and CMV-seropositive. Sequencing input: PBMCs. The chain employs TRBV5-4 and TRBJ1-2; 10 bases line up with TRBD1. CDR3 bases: TGTGCCAGCAGCCCCGGGACAGGGGATGGCTACACCTTC. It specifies CASSPGTGDGYTF.